This T cell receptor (beta chain) was captured in a study of T cell changes during pregnancy in multiple sclerosis. Sequencing was performed with immunoSEQ multiplex PCR; in TCRdb, only in-frame clones are kept and a portion is missing. Altogether 45,000 to 70,000 clones are present, 90% to 95% being singletons, with the ten largest covering about 2.5%. The TCR sequence derives from a female donor in good health, enrolled as a control in a pregnancy study. Source: peripheral blood, taken in the third trimester of pregnancy.

The CDR3 DNA follows: TGTGCCAGCAGCCAAGGAGTAAAGCAGTTCTTC. Translation gives CASSQGVKQFF. The chain joins TRBV4-2 to TRBJ2-1; D call uncertain. There are 11 residues in the CDR3. Germline V lookup: CDR1 LGHNA, CDR2 YNFKEQ. V was trimmed by 1 base and J by 11 bases, leaving 6 bases between them.